The 19 T cell receptor beta chains listed next were all sequenced from one sample in a study of T cells in Graves' hyperthyroidism and ophthalmopathy. The source material, RNA transcripts, was used to amplify TCR beta CDR3 regions. The HTBI primer set was used in a first-round RT-PCR of the TCR CDR3. TCRdb fed the multiplex PCR reads into MiXCR, producing one record per CDR3 protein. The data hold a few hundred thousand distinct CDR3 sequences, with more than 45% observed a single time. The sample was peripheral blood or thyroid tissue (not recorded which). Receptors were obtained from a woman between 18 and 29 years old with Graves' hyperthyroidism.

This clonotype was found many times. The rearrangement uses TRBV7-2 and TRBJ1-2, with D unresolved. Germline loops: CDR1 SGHTA, CDR2 FQGNSA. The CDR3 length is 14 residues. V lost 4 bases to trimming and J lost 4 bases, with 13 bases between them. CDR3 bases: TGTGCCAGCAGCTGGCCAGGTAAAGGCTATGGCTACACCTTC. Its protein product is CASSWPGKGYGYTF.

This chain joins TRBV29-1 and TRBJ1-2; perhaps TRBD1 as D (5 bases). CDR1 SQVTM and CDR2 ANQGSEA come from the germline V gene. CDR3 length: 13 amino acids. With 7 bases removed from V and 7 bases from J, the gap between germline ends came to 19 bases. In DNA form, the CDR3 reads TGCAGCGCTAAAGACTCAGGGTCTGCTGGCTACACCTTC. It is translated as CSAKDSGSAGYTF. Full variable domain (missing parts from reference TRBV29-1 and TRBJ1-2): SAVISQKPSRDICQRGTSLTIQCQVDSQVTMMFWYRQQPGQSLTLIATANQGSEATYESGFVIDKFPISRPNLTFSTLTVSNMSPEDSSIYLCSAKDSGSAGYTFGSGTRLTVV.

The J gene is TRBJ2-3, the V gene TRBV5-1; either TRBD1 or TRBD2 may supply D (5 bases each). CDR3 length equals 15 residues. V lost 6 bases, J lost 7 bases, and 21 bases lay in between. Per germline, CDR1 SGHRS and CDR2 YFSETQ. The CDR3 loop is CASTAGAVSPHTQYF. Written as DNA, the CDR3 is TGCGCCAGCACCGCCGGGGCTGTTAGCCCTCATACGCAGTATTTT.

CDR3 DNA: TGCAGCGTTGAAAGGGGGGCGTTTGGAAACACCGGGGAGCTGTTTTTT. Amino acids: CSVERGAFGNTGELFF. The gene calls are TRBV29-1 and TRBJ2-2, with D tentatively TRBD1 or TRBD2 (6 bases each). Trimming removed 2 bases from V and 2 bases from J, with 15 bases in between. This CDR3 has 16 residues. Per germline, CDR1 SQVTM and CDR2 ANQGSEA.

This clonotype was picked up many times. This chain joins TRBV12-3 or TRBV12-4 and TRBJ2-7; 7 positions match TRBD1. Trimming removed 4 bases from V and 4 bases from J; junction bases left unmatched: 13. The CDR3 covers 16 residues. The CDR3 DNA is TGTGCCAGCAGTTATGACAGGGACCGTTTCAGATACGAGCAGTACTTC. Translated: CASSYDRDRFRYEQYF.

This clonotype was recorded a few times. The genes are TRBV5-1 and TRBJ2-2, with 7 positions matching TRBD1. From germline, CDR1 is SGHRS and CDR2 YFSETQ. The CDR3 is made up of 15 amino acids. Trimming removed 4 bases from V and 4 bases from J; junction bases left unmatched: 7. The CDR3 spells CASSPGTVGTGELFF. In DNA form, the CDR3 reads TGCGCCAGCAGCCCCGGGACAGTTGGCACCGGGGAGCTGTTTTTT.

This clonotype was picked up many times. The chain carries TRBV5-1 and TRBJ1-1, with 10 nucleotides matching TRBD1. This CDR3 has 14 amino acids. Per the germline V gene, CDR1 is SGHRS and CDR2 is YFSETQ. Trimming took 3 bases from V and 8 from J; bases not matched to a gene: 7. CDR3 in amino acids: CASSSRTGGKEAFF. The CDR3 DNA is TGCGCCAGCAGCTCACGGACAGGGGGGAAGGAAGCTTTCTTT.

The chain couples TRBV7-2 to TRBJ1-2; D ambiguous. Germline CDR1 SGHTA, CDR2 FQGNSA. There are 12 residues in the CDR3. With 5 bases removed from V and 7 bases from J, the gap between germline ends came to 11 bases. The CDR3 reads CASSPIVGGYTF. Written as DNA, the CDR3 is TGTGCCAGCAGCCCAATAGTGGGTGGCTACACCTTC. The whole variable domain, filled in from reference TRBV7-2 and TRBJ1-2, reads GAGVSQSPSNKVTEKGKDVELRCDPISGHTALYWYRQSLGQGLEFLIYFQGNSAPDKSGLPSDRFSAERTGGSVSTLTIQRTQQEDSAVYLCASSPIVGGYTFGSGTRLTVV.

The V gene is TRBV10-3, the J gene TRBJ1-5; 7 bases align to TRBD1. With V trimmed by 6 bases and J by 6 bases, 5 bases remained unmatched. The CDR3 covers 13 residues. Germline V gene sequence: CDR1 ENHRY, CDR2 SYGVKD. This CDR3 is CAISQGVGQPQHF. DNA for the CDR3: TGTGCCATCAGCCAGGGGGTTGGTCAGCCCCAGCATTTT.

Notes on this clonotype: A read error may be the cause here, since a much bigger clone is one base away. The chain employs TRBV2 and TRBJ2-3, with 9 bases that match TRBD1. The CDR3 covers 14 residues. In germline, CDR1 is SNHLY, CDR2 FYNNEI. In DNA form, the CDR3 reads TGTGCCAGCAAACCGGGACAGGGCACAGATGCGCAGTATTTT. It encodes CASKPGQGTDAQYF.

This sequence joins TRBV10-3 and TRBJ1-2; TRBD1 might be the D (5 bases). Germline CDR1 is ENHRY and CDR2 is SYGVKD. V lost 3 bases and J lost 5, with 7 bases in between. The CDR3 loop spans 12 amino acids. CDR3 sequence (DNA): TGTGCCATCAGTGACCGGGGGTATGGCTACACCTTC. Translation: CAISDRGYGYTF.

This clonotype was picked up many times. This chain joins TRBV7-9 and TRBJ2-5; D is ambiguous. The V end lost 4 bases, the J end lost 3 bases, and 9 bases lay between the germline ends. The germline V gene has CDR1 SEHNR and CDR2 FQNEAQ (reference sequence). The CDR3 totals 13 residues. CDR3 DNA: TGTGCCAGCAGCTATGTAGAGGAAGAGACCCAGTACTTC. Translating gives CASSYVEEETQYF.

In this sample, this clonotype turned up many times. This chain uses TRBV6-5 with TRBJ2-7; 9 positions match TRBD1. V lost 2 bases and J lost 5; bases outside the gene matches: 4. Germline V gene sequence: CDR1 MNHEY, CDR2 SVGAGI. This CDR3 region has 14 residues. CDR3 nucleotides: TGTGCCAGCAGTTACAGGGGACAGGGCCACGAGCAGTACTTC. It translates to CASSYRGQGHEQYF.

V and J are TRBV7-9 and TRBJ2-1, with D unclear. Germline V gene lookup returns CDR1 SEHNR and CDR2 FQNEAQ (reference sequence). Trimming removed 5 bases at V and 7 bases at J, with 9 bases between. The CDR3 sequence is 12 residues long. The CDR3 region has the DNA TGTGCCAGCAGCCCCAGTCCAAATGAGCAGTTCTTC. Protein: CASSPSPNEQFF.

The chain has TRBV15 and TRBJ2-5; D gene ambiguous. CDR3 size: 13 residues. The V gene's germline CDR1 is LNHNV and CDR2 YYDKDF (reference sequence). Trimming removed 2 bases at V and 1 base at J, with 5 bases between. The CDR3 bases are TGTGCCACCAGCAGACACCGCCAAGAGACCCAGTACTTC. It codes for CATSRHRQETQYF.

This clonotype was seen at least ten times. In nucleotides, the CDR3 is TGTGCCAGCAGCTTCTGGCCAACGAACACCGGGGAGCTGTTTTTT. This codes for CASSFWPTNTGELFF. V gene TRBV11-1 combines with J gene TRBJ2-2; D call uncertain. This CDR3 is built from 15 residues. The V gene's germline CDR1 is SGHAT and CDR2 FQDESV (reference sequence). V lost 3 bases and J 0 bases, leaving 8 bases between the germline ends.

The chain carries TRBV20-1 and TRBJ1-5; D is ambiguous. The CDR3 totals 15 residues. Germline V gene data show CDR1 as DFQATT and CDR2 as SNEGSKA (reference sequence). The ends were cut back, 3 bases at V and 3 bases at J, with 15 bases in the middle. The CDR3 DNA follows: TGCAGTGCTAGGCAACTAGCGGGAGACAATCAGCCCCAGCATTTT. Translated: CSARQLAGDNQPQHF.

This clonotype was recorded at least ten times. V is TRBV12-3 or TRBV12-4 and J is TRBJ2-7; maybe TRBD1 (6 bases). Trimming took 6 bases from V and 7 from J, leaving 10 bases between them. The CDR3 sequence is 11 residues long. The DNA for the CDR3 is TGTGCCAGCAGCCGAAGGGGGGAGCAGTACTTC. Protein sequence: CASSRRGEQYF.

Regarding this clonotype: The junction shows a germline mismatch at one end, possibly a read error. This chain links TRBV7-2 with TRBJ2-5; no clear D gene. The CDR3 consists of 15 residues. The germline gives CDR1 SGHTA, CDR2 FQGNSA. The CDR3 nucleotides are TGTGCCAGCAGCTTGGCCGCAGGAATTCTAGAGACCCAGTGCTTC. Protein sequence: CASSLAAGILETQCF.